This T cell receptor (beta chain) was recovered during a study of identical twins. Overall study findings and caveats: There is a chance that invariant MAIT and iNKT cells partially muddied zero-insertion analyses. With beta out-of-frame sequences, excess sharing by twins was weaker.

Germline values: CDR1 LNHDA, CDR2 SQIVND (reference sequence). The CDR3 sequence is 13 residues long. Trimming stripped 5 bases from V and 1 base from J, with 8 bases between. With regard to this clonotype: Its antigen is still unknown.

A universal primer site was created by template switching, with the cDNA bearing unique molecular identifiers. A single record per CDR3 protein comes from TCRdb applying MiXCR to the 5' RACE reads. The sample carries roughly 490,000 distinct CDR3 sequences, roughly an eighth recorded once. Separately, the same data were catalogued under a study of yellow fever vaccine responses in identical twins. This second study notes: Reportedly, the T cell response mounted by twins to vaccine seemed partly convergent, partly personalized.

Input material: CD4+ T cells sorted from blood. This clonotype originated in a woman aged 18-29 years in good health. The chain combines TRBV19 with TRBJ2-5; D gene unclear. CDR3 bases: TGTGCCAGTAGTCGAGCTCTCCAAGAGACCCAGTACTTC. Translating gives CASSRALQETQYF.